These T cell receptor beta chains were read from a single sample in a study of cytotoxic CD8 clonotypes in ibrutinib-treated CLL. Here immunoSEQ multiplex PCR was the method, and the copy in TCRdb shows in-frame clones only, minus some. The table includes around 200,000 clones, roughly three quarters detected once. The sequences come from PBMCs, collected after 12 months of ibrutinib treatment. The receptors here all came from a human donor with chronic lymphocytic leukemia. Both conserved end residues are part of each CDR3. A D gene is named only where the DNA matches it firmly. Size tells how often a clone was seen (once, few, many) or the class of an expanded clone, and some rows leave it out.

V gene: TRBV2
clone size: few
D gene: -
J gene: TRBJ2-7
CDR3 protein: CASRDSYEQYF
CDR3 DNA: TGTGCCAGCAGGGACTCCTACGAGCAGTACTTC

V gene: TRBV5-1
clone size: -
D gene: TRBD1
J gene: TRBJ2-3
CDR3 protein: CASSLSGQGAGDTQYF
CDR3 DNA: TGCGCCAGCAGCTTGTCGGGACAGGGGGCAGGAGATACGCAGTATTTT

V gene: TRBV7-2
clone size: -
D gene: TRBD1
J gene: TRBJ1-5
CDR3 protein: CASSAGTNRGVYSNQPQHF
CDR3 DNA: TGTGCCAGCAGCGCCGGCACCAACAGGGGTGTGTATAGCAATCAGCCCCAGCATTTT

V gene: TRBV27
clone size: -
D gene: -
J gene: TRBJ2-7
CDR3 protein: CASSSGRAPYEQYF
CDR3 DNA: TGTGCCAGCAGTTCAGGGCGAGCCCCCTACGAGCAGTACTTC

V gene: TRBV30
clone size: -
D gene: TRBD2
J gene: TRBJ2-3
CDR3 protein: CAWSVRLTSVFTDTQYF
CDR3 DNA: TGTGCCTGGAGTGTACGTTTGACTAGCGTCTTCACAGATACGCAGTATTTT

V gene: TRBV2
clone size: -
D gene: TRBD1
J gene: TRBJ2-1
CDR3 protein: CASIKGQGRLNEQFF
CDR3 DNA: TGTGCCAGCATCAAGGGACAGGGAAGGTTGAATGAGCAGTTCTTC

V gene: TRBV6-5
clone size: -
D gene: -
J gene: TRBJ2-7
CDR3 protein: CAIYEQYF
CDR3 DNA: TGTGCCATTTACGAGCAGTACTTC

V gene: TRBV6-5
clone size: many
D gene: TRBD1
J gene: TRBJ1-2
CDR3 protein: CASTRGRGWYGYTF
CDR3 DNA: TGTGCCAGCACCAGGGGGCGCGGTTGGTATGGCTACACCTTC

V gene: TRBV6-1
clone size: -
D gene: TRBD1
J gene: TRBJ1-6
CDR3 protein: CASSEIGTANSPLHF
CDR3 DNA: TGTGCCAGCAGTGAAATAGGGACAGCTAATTCACCCCTCCACTTT

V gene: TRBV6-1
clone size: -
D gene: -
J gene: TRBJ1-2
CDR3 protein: CAIRPGHRNSGYTF
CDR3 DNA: TGTGCCATTCGCCCGGGACACCGAAACTCTGGCTACACCTTC

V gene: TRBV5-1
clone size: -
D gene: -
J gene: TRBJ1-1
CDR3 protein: CASSLGEGVRTEAFF
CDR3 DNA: TGCGCCAGCAGCTTGGGAGAAGGGGTGAGGACTGAAGCTTTCTTT

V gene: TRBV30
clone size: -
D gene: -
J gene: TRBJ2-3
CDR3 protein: CAWKGSTDTQYF
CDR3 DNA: TGTGCCTGGAAAGGGTCAACAGATACGCAGTATTTT

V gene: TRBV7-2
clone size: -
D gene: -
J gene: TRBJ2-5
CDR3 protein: CASSDRQETQYF
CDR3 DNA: TGTGCCAGCAGCGACAGACAAGAGACCCAGTACTTC

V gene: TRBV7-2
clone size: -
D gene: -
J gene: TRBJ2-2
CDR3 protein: CASSLMTTYTGELFF
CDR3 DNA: TGTGCCAGCAGCTTAATGACTACTTACACCGGGGAGCTGTTTTTT